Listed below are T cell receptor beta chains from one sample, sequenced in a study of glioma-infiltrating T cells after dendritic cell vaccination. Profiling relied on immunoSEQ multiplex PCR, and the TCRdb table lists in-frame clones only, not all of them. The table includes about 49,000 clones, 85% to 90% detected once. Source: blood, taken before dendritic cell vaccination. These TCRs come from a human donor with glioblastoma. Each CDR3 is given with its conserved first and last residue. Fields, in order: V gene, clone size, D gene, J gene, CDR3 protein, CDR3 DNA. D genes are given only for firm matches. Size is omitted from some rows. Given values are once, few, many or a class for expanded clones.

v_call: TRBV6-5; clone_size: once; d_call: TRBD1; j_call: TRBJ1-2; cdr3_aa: CASSPDRGVGYGYTF; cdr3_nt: TGTGCCAGCAGCCCCGACAGGGGCGTTGGCTATGGCTACACCTTC
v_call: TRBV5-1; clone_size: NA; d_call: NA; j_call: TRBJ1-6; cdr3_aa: CASSLGGGLDNSPLHF; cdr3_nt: TGCGCCAGCAGCTTGGGGGGGGGCCTTGATAATTCACCCCTCCACTTT
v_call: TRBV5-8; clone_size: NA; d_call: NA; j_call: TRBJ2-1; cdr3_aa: CASSLVDEQFF; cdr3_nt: TGTGCCAGCAGCTTGGTCGATGAGCAGTTCTTC
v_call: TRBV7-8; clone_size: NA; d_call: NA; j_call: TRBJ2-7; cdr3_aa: CASSSEGEQYF; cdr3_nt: TGTGCCAGCAGCTCCGAGGGCGAGCAGTACTTC
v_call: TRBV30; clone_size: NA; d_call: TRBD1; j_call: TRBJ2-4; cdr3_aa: CAWSKGQVKNIQYF; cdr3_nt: TGTGCCTGGAGTAAGGGACAGGTCAAAAACATTCAGTACTTC
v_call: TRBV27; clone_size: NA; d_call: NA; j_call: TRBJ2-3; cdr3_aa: CASSLSARDTQYF; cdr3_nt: TGTGCCAGCAGTTTATCGGCCCGAGATACGCAGTATTTT
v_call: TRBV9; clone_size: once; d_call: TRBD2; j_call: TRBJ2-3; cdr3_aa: CASSKGQRGSGTDTQYF; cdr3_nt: TGTGCCAGCAGCAAAGGCCAGCGGGGTAGTGGAACAGATACGCAGTATTTT
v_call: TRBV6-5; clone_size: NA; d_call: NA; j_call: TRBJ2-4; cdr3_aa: CASSAPDFNNIQYF; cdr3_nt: TGTGCCAGCAGTGCCCCGGACTTCAACAACATTCAGTACTTC
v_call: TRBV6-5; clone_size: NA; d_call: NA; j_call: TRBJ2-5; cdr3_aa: CASTYGETQYF; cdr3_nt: TGTGCCAGCACCTACGGGGAGACCCAGTACTTC
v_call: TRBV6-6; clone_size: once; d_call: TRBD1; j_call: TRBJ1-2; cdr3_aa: CASSDPYRGLYGYTF; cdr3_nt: TGTGCCAGCAGCGACCCCTATAGGGGGCTCTATGGCTACACCTTC
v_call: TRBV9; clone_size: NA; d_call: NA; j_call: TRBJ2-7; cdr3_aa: CASSVASGGAQYEQYF; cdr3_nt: TGTGCCAGCAGCGTAGCTAGTGGGGGGGCACAGTACGAGCAGTACTTC
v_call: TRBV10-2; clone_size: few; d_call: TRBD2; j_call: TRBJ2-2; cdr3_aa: CASSALRLAGGPRTGELFF; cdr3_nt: TGCGCCAGCAGTGCGCTCCGGCTAGCGGGAGGGCCACGAACCGGGGAGCTGTTTTTT
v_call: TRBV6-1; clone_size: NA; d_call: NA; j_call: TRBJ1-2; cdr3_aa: CATNSGQLGHYGYTF; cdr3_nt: TGTGCCACCAACTCAGGACAGTTGGGCCACTATGGCTACACCTTC
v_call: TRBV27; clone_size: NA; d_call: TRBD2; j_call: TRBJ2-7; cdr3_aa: CASSFGTSGIYEQYF; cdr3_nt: TGTGCCAGCAGTTTCGGGACTAGCGGAATCTACGAGCAGTACTTC
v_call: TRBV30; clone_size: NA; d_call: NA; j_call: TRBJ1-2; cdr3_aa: CAWSQMAGLLGHGYTF; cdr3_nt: TGTGCCTGGAGCCAGATGGCTGGACTCCTGGGCCATGGCTACACCTTC
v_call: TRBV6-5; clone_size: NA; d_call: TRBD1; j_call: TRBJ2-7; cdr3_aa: CASSPPGTGAQYF; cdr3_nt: TGTGCCAGCAGCCCCCCCGGGACAGGGGCGCAGTACTTC
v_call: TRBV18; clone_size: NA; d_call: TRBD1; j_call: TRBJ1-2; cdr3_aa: CASSPGTGGGYTF; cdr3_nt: TGTGCCAGCTCACCGGGGACAGGGGGTGGCTACACCTTC
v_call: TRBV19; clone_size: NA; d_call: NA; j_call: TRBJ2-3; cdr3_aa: CASSRGGSTDTQYF; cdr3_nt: TGTGCCAGTAGTAGGGGCGGCTCCACAGATACGCAGTATTTT
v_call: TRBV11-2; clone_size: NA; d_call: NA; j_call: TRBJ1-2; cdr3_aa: CASSLALGSYGYTF; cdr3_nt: TGTGCCAGCAGCTTAGCTCTTGGGAGTTATGGCTACACCTTC
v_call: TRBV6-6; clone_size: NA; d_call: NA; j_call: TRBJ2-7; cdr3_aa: CASRTPGLRYEQYF; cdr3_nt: TGTGCCAGCAGGACTCCCGGCCTACGGTACGAGCAGTACTTC
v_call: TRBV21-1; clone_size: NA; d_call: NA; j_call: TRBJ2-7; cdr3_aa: CASSKGEGVSDEQYF; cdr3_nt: TGTGCCAGCAGCAAAGGGGAGGGGGTGAGCGACGAGCAGTACTTC
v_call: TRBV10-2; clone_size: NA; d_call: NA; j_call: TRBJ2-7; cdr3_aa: CASSERGEVRSYEQYF; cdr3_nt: TGCGCCAGCAGTGAGAGAGGGGAGGTCCGCTCCTACGAGCAGTACTTC
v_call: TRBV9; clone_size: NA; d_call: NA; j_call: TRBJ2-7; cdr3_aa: CASSAGGTAYEQYF; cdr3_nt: TGTGCCAGCAGCGCGGGGGGGACAGCCTACGAGCAGTACTTC
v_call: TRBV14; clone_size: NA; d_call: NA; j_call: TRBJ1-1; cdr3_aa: CASSRGGETEAFF; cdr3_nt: TGTGCCAGCAGCCGGGGGGGCGAGACTGAAGCTTTCTTT